Below are 30 T cell receptor beta chains sequenced from a single sample in a study of OX40 agonist ivuxolimab in advanced cancers. Libraries were prepared by immunoSEQ multiplex PCR; TCRdb keeps only in-frame clonotypes and omits some of them. The sample includes fewer than 40,000 clones, 65% to 80% of them seen just once. The material was CD4+ or CD8+ T cells sorted from blood, obtained in a trial of the OX40 agonist ivuxolimab. The receptors come from an adult with an advanced solid tumor such as melanoma, head and neck, liver or kidney cancer.

The CDR3, as DNA: TGTGCCAGCAGCAGAGAACCCACACGAATCTCCTACGAGCAGTACTTC. Residues: CASSREPTRISYEQYF. V is TRBV21-1 and J is TRBJ2-7. TRBV21-1 is classified as a pseudogene. This CDR3 is built from 16 residues.

The J gene is TRBJ2-7, the V gene TRBV18; no firm D call. The V gene lost 6 bases and the J gene lost 1 base, with 10 bases spanning the gap. From germline, CDR1 is KGHSH and CDR2 LQKENI. CDR3 length: 13 amino acids. The DNA for the CDR3 is TGTGCCAGCTCCCCGATACGGTCCTACGAGCAGTACTTC. Amino acids: CASSPIRSYEQYF.

This clone was seen once. The genes are TRBV7-3 and TRBJ1-1; D gene unclear. Trimming removed 4 bases from V and 0 bases from J, with 6 bases in between. CDR1 SGHTA and CDR2 FQGTGA come from the germline V gene. CDR3 length equals 13 residues. The CDR3 reads CASSSTLNTEAFF. CDR3 nucleotide sequence: TGTGCCAGCAGCTCTACACTGAACACTGAAGCTTTCTTT.

The chain joins TRBV9 to TRBJ2-7, with D hard to call. Per the germline V gene, CDR1 is SGDLS and CDR2 is YYNGEE. The CDR3 has 11 amino acids. V was cut by 4 bases and J by 2 bases, with 4 bases left in between. CDR3 amino acids: CASSPTYEQYF. Here the CDR3 DNA reads TGTGCCAGCAGCCCAACCTACGAGCAGTACTTC.

V is TRBV28 and J is TRBJ2-3; 8 bases line up with TRBD2. The CDR3 covers 14 residues. J was trimmed by 4 bases and V by 5 bases; bases with no gene match: 5. Germline values: CDR1 MDHEN, CDR2 SYDVKM. CDR3 in DNA: TGTGCCAGCAGTCGGGCGGGGGGCGCAGATACGCAGTATTTT. Translated: CASSRAGGADTQYF.

This chain links TRBV5-1 with TRBJ1-1, with 7 positions matching TRBD1. The CDR3 spans 14 residues. Trimming at V came to 6 bases and at J to 1 base, leaving 6 bases not matched to a gene. Germline CDR1 SGHRS, CDR2 YFSETQ. The CDR3 DNA reads as TGCGCCAGCACCGCGGGACAGCAGAACACTGAAGCTTTCTTT. As protein: CASTAGQQNTEAFF.

This clone appeared a few times. The chain is built from TRBV19 and TRBJ1-5; D remains ambiguous. CDR1 and CDR2 (germline): LNHDA, SQIVND (reference sequence). Trimming left V 3 bases short and J 5 bases short, with 11 bases between. This CDR3 is 14 amino acids long. CDR3 in DNA: TGTGCCAGTAGTATTTTGAGCGGATATCAGCCCCAGCATTTT. This codes for CASSILSGYQPQHF.

The CDR3 here is CASSKRARQSALEALHF. The CDR3 region has the DNA TGTGCCAGCAGCAAACGGGCGAGACAGTCAGCTTTAGAGGCCCTCCACTTT. V and J are TRBV21-1 and TRBJ1-6; TRBD1, the table's D call, was not compared with the DNA. TRBV21-1 is noted as a pseudogene. The CDR3 totals 17 residues.

The J gene is TRBJ2-2, the V gene TRBV19, with TRBD2 matching over 13 bases. The germline gives CDR1 LNHDA, CDR2 SQIVND (reference sequence). V shed 5 bases, J shed 5 bases, and the junction held 5 bases outside the gene matches. CDR3 size: 16 residues. CDR3 in amino acids: CASSSGLAGPTGELFF. The CDR3 bases are TGTGCCAGTAGTTCGGGACTAGCGGGACCAACCGGGGAGCTGTTTTTT.

The rearrangement joins TRBV7-2 to TRBJ2-1; D is unclear. Germline V gene lookup returns CDR1 SGHTA and CDR2 FQGNSA. The CDR3 runs 11 residues. Trimming cost V 5 bases and J 13 bases, with 12 bases left between them. This chain's CDR3 is CASSPSQVQFF. For the CDR3, the DNA is TGTGCCAGCAGCCCCTCTCAGGTCCAGTTCTTC.

Only a few counts were recorded for this clone. The chain recombines TRBV5-1 with TRBJ2-7; 9 bases fit TRBD1. The length of the CDR3 is 16 residues. CDR1 SGHRS and CDR2 YFSETQ come from the germline V gene. Trimming cost V 3 bases and J 4 bases; bases outside gene matches: 11. The CDR3 sequence is CASSWTLGTGLYEQYF. CDR3 in DNA: TGCGCCAGCAGCTGGACACTTGGGACAGGGTTATACGAGCAGTACTTC.

In regard to this clone: This specimen includes other DNA sequences encoding the same CDR3. The rearrangement links TRBV5-1 to TRBJ1-3; D ambiguous. V was clipped by 3 bases and J by 2 bases, with 9 bases between them. The length of the CDR3 is 14 residues. Per the germline V gene, CDR1 is SGHRS and CDR2 is YFSETQ. The CDR3: CASSSAVAGNTIYF. DNA for the CDR3: TGCGCCAGCAGCTCCGCGGTTGCTGGAAACACCATATATTTT.

The V call is TRBV4-1, the J call TRBJ1-3; the D gene is possibly TRBD1 (6 bases). V was trimmed by 5 bases and J by 0 bases, leaving 14 bases between them. The CDR3 is made up of 16 amino acids. Germline V gene sequence: CDR1 MGHRA, CDR2 YSYEKL. The CDR3 DNA follows: TGCGCCAGCAGCTCATCGACAGGCTTCTCTGGAAACACCATATATTTT. This codes for CASSSSTGFSGNTIYF.

This clone was detected only once. The chain is built from TRBV18 and TRBJ2-4; D remains ambiguous. The germline V and J ends were trimmed by 3 bases and 1 base, with 7 bases remaining between them. CDR1 is KGHSH, CDR2 LQKENI, per germline. The CDR3 is 14 residues long. CDR3 sequence reads: CASSPAAAKNIQYF. The CDR3 DNA reads TGTGCCAGCTCACCGGCTGCGGCCAAAAACATTCAGTACTTC.

V gene TRBV6-5 combines with J gene TRBJ2-5; unclear D gene. The J call is doubtful: the DNA matches TRBJ2-7 better. The CDR3 is 14 amino acids. Germline V gene data show CDR1 as MNHEY and CDR2 as SVGAGI. CDR3 sequence reads: CASSPTVSPYEQYF. CDR3 nucleotide sequence: TGTGCCAGCAGCCCTACAGTGTCCCCCTACGAGCAGTACTTC.

This chain connects TRBV10-3 to TRBJ2-3; TRBD1 is a possible D gene (5 bases). The CDR3 runs to 14 residues. CDR1 and CDR2 (germline): ENHRY, SYGVKD. Trimming removed 10 bases from V and 0 bases from J, with 14 bases in between. Here the CDR3 reads CATEDSSSTDTQYF. DNA for the CDR3: TGTGCCACCGAAGACAGTTCTAGCACAGATACGCAGTATTTT.

The chain links TRBV6-1 to TRBJ1-2; 11 bases are a match to TRBD1. Trimming at V came to 7 bases and at J to 2 bases, leaving 3 bases not matched to a gene. Germline V gene lookup returns CDR1 MNHNS and CDR2 SASEGT. This CDR3 comprises 14 residues. CDR3 amino acids: CASIWDRGNYGYTF. Written as DNA, the CDR3 is TGTGCCAGCATCTGGGACAGGGGGAACTATGGCTACACCTTC.

The gene calls are TRBV7-3 and TRBJ1-4; tentative D call: TRBD1 (5 bases). This CDR3 has 15 residues. Trimming took off 3 bases at V and 5 bases at J, with 13 bases between the two ends. Per the germline V gene, CDR1 is SGHTA and CDR2 is FQGTGA. In DNA form, the CDR3 reads TGTGCCAGCAGCTTTTCCGGGACCCGGAATGAAAAACTGTTTTTT. Encoded protein: CASSFSGTRNEKLFF. The variable domain in full, completed from reference TRBV7-3 and TRBJ1-4, reads GAGVSQTPSNKVTEKGKYVELRCDPISGHTALYWYRQSLGQGPEFLIYFQGTGAADDSGLPNDRFFAVRPEGSVSTLKIQRTERGDSAVYLCASSFSGTRNEKLFFGSGTQLSVL.

In the case of this clone: At one boundary the junction diverges from the germline segment, which might be a read error. The chain links TRBV5-1 to TRBJ2-5; tentative D call: TRBD2 (6 bases). The germline V gene encodes CDR1 SGHRS and CDR2 YFSETQ. This CDR3 spans 13 amino acids. The CDR3 coding sequence is TGCGCCAGCAGCTCCAATAATCGGGAGATCCAGTACTTC. Translating it yields CASSSNNREIQYF.

The J gene is TRBJ2-7, the V gene TRBV9; D possibly corresponds to TRBD2 (5 bases). The CDR3 has 14 residues. V was trimmed by 4 bases and J by 5 bases, leaving 16 bases between them. Per germline, CDR1 SGDLS and CDR2 YYNGEE. The DNA of the CDR3 is TGTGCCAGCAGCCCCGGACTTCCTCGGCACGAGCAGTACTTC. This sequence encodes CASSPGLPRHEQYF.

J is TRBJ2-2 and V is TRBV2, with D perhaps TRBD2 (6 bases). The CDR3 sequence is 15 residues long. Germline V gives CDR1 SNHLY, CDR2 FYNNEI. V lost 5 bases, J lost 5 bases, and 15 bases lay in between. CDR3 in DNA: TGTGCCAGCAGTCCAGAGGGACTCGGGACCGGGGAGCTGTTTTTT. This sequence encodes CASSPEGLGTGELFF.

On this clone: At one end, the junction sequence differs from germline, possibly due to a read error. The rearrangement uses TRBV7-3 and TRBJ2-5; a weak D match, TRBD1 (5 bases). In germline, CDR1 is SGHTA, CDR2 FQGTGA. The CDR3 covers 14 residues. CDR3 nucleotides: TGTGCCGGCAGCCTTACTGACAGCCAAGAGACCCAGTACTTC. Translated, it gives CAGSLTDSQETQYF.

The gene calls are TRBV19 and TRBJ2-3, with TRBD2 matching over 8 bases. This CDR3 comprises 16 residues. J lost 2 bases, V lost 2 bases, and 6 bases had no gene match. Germline lookup yields CDR1 LNHDA and CDR2 SQIVND (reference sequence). The CDR3 nucleotides read TGTGCCAGTAGTATATACACGGGGGGGCCCACAGATACGCAGTATTTT. Residues: CASSIYTGGPTDTQYF. Drawing the rest from reference TRBV19 and TRBJ2-3, the complete variable domain is DGGITQSPKYLFRKEGQNVTLSCEQNLNHDAMYWYRQDPGQGLRLIYYSQIVNDFQKGDIAEGYSVSREKKESFPLTVTSAQKNPTAFYLCASSIYTGGPTDTQYFGPGTRLTVL.

Concerning this clone: Other DNA sequences in the sample encode the same CDR3. The V gene is TRBV7-3, the J gene TRBJ2-2, with TRBD2 as a possible D gene (5 bases). Germline loops: CDR1 SGHTA, CDR2 FQGTGA. The V and J ends lost 2 bases and 5 bases respectively, with 6 bases between them. CDR3 length: 13 amino acids. The CDR3 nucleotides are TGTGCCAGCAGCTTATCGGGGACCGGGGAGCTGTTTTTT. Translated: CASSLSGTGELFF. Variable domain in full (rest from reference TRBV7-3 and TRBJ2-2): GAGVSQTPSNKVTEKGKYVELRCDPISGHTALYWYRQSLGQGPEFLIYFQGTGAADDSGLPNDRFFAVRPEGSVSTLKIQRTERGDSAVYLCASSLSGTGELFFGEGSRLTVL.

The V call is TRBV29-1, the J call TRBJ2-7; 7 nucleotides line up with TRBD2. Germline CDR1 SQVTM, CDR2 ANQGSEA. This CDR3 comprises 13 residues. V was clipped by 4 bases and J by 3 bases; unmatched bases: 6. The CDR3 DNA is TGCAGCGTTGTTGCGGGAGTTGGCTACGAGCAGTACTTC. Encoded protein: CSVVAGVGYEQYF.

The chain links TRBV10-2 to TRBJ2-2, with D maybe TRBD1 (6 bases). Germline V gives CDR1 WSHSY, CDR2 SAAADI. The V gene lost 3 bases and the J gene lost 5 bases, with 13 bases spanning the gap. The CDR3 sequence is 15 residues long. The CDR3, as DNA: TGCGCCAGCAGTGATACAGGGCGTTGGACCGGGGAGCTGTTTTTT. This codes for CASSDTGRWTGELFF.

The genes are TRBV6-5 and TRBJ1-6; possibly TRBD1 for D (6 bases). Trimming removed 7 bases from V and 7 bases from J, with 14 bases in between. The CDR3 contains 14 residues. CDR1 MNHEY and CDR2 SVGAGI come from the germline V gene. CDR3 loop: CASTLGGGNSPLHF. The CDR3 nucleotides read TGTGCCAGCACTCTAGGGGGTGGGAATTCACCCCTCCACTTT.

A single count supports this clone. The J gene is TRBJ1-4, the V gene TRBV28; 9 bases are shared with TRBD1. CDR1 MDHEN and CDR2 SYDVKM come from the germline V gene. Trimming cost V 7 bases and J 9 bases; bases outside gene matches: 12. The CDR3 covers 15 residues. CDR3 sequence: CASTITGTGKKKLFF. The CDR3 bases are TGTGCCAGCACCATAACCGGGACAGGGAAGAAAAAACTGTTTTTT.

This chain links TRBV18 with TRBJ2-5, with TRBD1 matching over 7 bases. Gene TRBJ2-7 matches the end of the DNA better, so the J call may be wrong. The CDR3 loop spans 15 amino acids. Germline loops: CDR1 KGHSH, CDR2 LQKENI. CDR3 nucleotides: TGTGCCAGCTCACCATATGTGGGACAGACGTACGAGCAGTACTTC. This translates into CASSPYVGQTYEQYF.

This chain joins TRBV9 and TRBJ1-6; the D is unclear. Looked up from germline, CDR1 is SGDLS and CDR2 is YYNGEE. The CDR3 is 15 amino acids. Trimming stripped 0 bases from V and 7 bases from J, with 11 bases between. The CDR3 loop is CASSVDSQANSPLHF. The CDR3 DNA follows: TGTGCCAGCAGCGTAGATAGTCAGGCGAATTCACCCCTCCACTTT.